This entry concerns a single T cell receptor (beta chain). Its antigen is still unknown. No qualities accompany the bases; no much larger clone lies one base away. The sample belongs to a study of shared clonotypes between healthy human individuals (dated by TCRdb to 2020 to 2021). Describing the broader study: The cohort comprised two women and a few men aged 18 to 49 years. For each donor, CD4 naive and CD4 memory were each given three plates, CD8 naive was given two plates, and CD8 memory was given one plate. To estimate repertoire size and how much clonotypes are shared between individuals, the study performed deep sequencing of blood TCR repertoires from a few healthy adults. To increase sequencing depth and limit assay-specific biases, TCR repertoire library preparation and sequencing were carried out by different laboratories using diverse techniques. Per donor, leukapheresis produced somewhere between about 0.94 and 9.5 billion PBMCs.

General findings and caveats noted by the study authors: Pairwise subsampling led to the expectation that sequencing depth would affect the degree of clonotype sharing among donors. Clonotypes shared by all four sorted-subset donors showed higher generation probabilities than non-shared clonotypes. Incomplete sequencing was indicated by rarefaction of sorted-subset datasets, despite the large sequencing depth. Sampling was restricted to blood, and TCR repertoires in tissues likely differ from the TCR repertoires found in blood. Across a few donors, roughly 5.1% of naive CD4, roughly 3.3% of naive CD8, around 2.1% of memory CD4, and about 0.4% of memory CD8 clonotypes were shared. Because the study included a small number of donors, the genetic and exposure-history diversity represented was limited. Estimated clonotype richness was generally larger for naive than for memory subsets.

Using the deep immunoSEQ assay, multiplex PCR amplified TCR CDR3 regions from genomic DNA. Genomic DNA extracted from each cell subset was distributed evenly over all wells of several immunoSEQ 96-well plates, and each plate served as one replicate. Each replicate PCR for sorted subsets received 150 to 250 ng genomic DNA, equal to about 30,000 T cell genomes. Purified libraries were quantified with a Qubit 3.0 fluorometer, sized on a Bioanalyzer 2100, and re-quantified with the KAPA Library Quantification kit. Every immunoSEQ 96-well plate was sequenced on a separate single-read 150-cycle Illumina NextSeq 550 flow cell. In the source study's methods: The immunoSEQ output contained only junctional sequences without quality scores, so filtering could not match that applied to full-length reads. Sequences were annotated with PyIR, a Python wrapper for IgBLAST v1.9, using IMGT germline references to assign V/J genes and CDR3. Reads were filtered out if the reads had weak V/J assignments (E-value above 1e-6), no CDR3, stop codons, out-of-frame junctions, or ambiguous translated residues. A V3J clonotype was defined by an identical inferred V gene, J gene, and CDR3 amino acid sequence. Percentage overlap between repertoires was computed as shared unique clonotypes divided by the size of the smaller repertoire. Repertoire richness was assessed with RTK rarefaction, the Chao1 estimator, and Recon v2.1 estimates of unobserved clonotypes. Generation probabilities were computed with OLGA for all TCRbeta clonotypes obtained by the gDNA method from four donors. Sourced from immuneACCESS, this table was stored by TCRdb with only in-frame sequences that have V and J called. A share of the clones is absent; for the studies checked, an unresolved V gene accounts for under half, and the remainder has no known explanation. D and trimming were read from the DNA, whereas the V and J calls and clone size are those reported in that table. Counted in this sample were some 740,000 clones; almost 95% of them appeared once. The ten largest clones capture around 24% of the sample.

CD8 naive samples consisted of CD45RO-negative cells that were positively selected for CCR7, yielding a CD45RA+CCR7+ population without TemRA cells. Donors were healthy HIV-negative adults with no recently reported acute infections or vaccinations. All donors were Caucasian adults living in Nashville, Tennessee, USA. Blood was collected by leukapheresis, and PBMCs were isolated by Ficoll-Histopaque density gradient centrifugation and then cryopreserved in liquid nitrogen vapor phase. Analytical flow cytometry was used to check the purity and quantity of every magnetically sorted T cell population. Each sorted fraction had its genomic DNA isolated and then quantified by UV absorbance on a Nanodrop 2000c. CDR1 and CDR2 are read off the germline V gene as SGHVS and FNYEAQ. Cut back by 4 bases and 2 bases, the V and J ends lie 16 bases apart. The CDR3 spans 16 residues, from the cysteine through the phenylalanine. CDR3 DNA only is kept here, 48 bases in frame from base 1.

Input material: naive CD8+ T cells sorted from blood. In the paper's terms, the cell subset or site label means: CD45RA+CCR7+. This clonotype originated in a man aged 25 to 40 in good health. The V and J genes are TRBV7-6 and TRBJ2-3; D gene: possibly TRBD2, on 5 matching bases. CDR3 sequence: CASSSQLERPTDTQYF. In nucleotides, the sequence is TGTGCCAGCAGCTCCCAACTAGAAAGGCCCACAGATACGCAGTATTTT.